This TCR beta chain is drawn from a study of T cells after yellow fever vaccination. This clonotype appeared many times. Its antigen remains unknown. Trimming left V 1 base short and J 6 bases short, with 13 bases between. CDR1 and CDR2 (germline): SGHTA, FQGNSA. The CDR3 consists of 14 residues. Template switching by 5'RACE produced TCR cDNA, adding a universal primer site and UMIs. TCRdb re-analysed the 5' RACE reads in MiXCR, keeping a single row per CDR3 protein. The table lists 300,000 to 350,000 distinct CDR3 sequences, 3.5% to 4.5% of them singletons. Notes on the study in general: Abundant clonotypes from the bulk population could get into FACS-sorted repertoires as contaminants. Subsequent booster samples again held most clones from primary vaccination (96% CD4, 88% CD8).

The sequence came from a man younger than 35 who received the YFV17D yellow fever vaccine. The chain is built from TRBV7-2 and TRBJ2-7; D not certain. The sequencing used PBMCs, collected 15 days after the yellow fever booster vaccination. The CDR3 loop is CASSLGVTSSEQYV. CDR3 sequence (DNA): TGTGCCAGCAGCTTAGGGGTTACCTCGTCCGAGCAGTACGTC.